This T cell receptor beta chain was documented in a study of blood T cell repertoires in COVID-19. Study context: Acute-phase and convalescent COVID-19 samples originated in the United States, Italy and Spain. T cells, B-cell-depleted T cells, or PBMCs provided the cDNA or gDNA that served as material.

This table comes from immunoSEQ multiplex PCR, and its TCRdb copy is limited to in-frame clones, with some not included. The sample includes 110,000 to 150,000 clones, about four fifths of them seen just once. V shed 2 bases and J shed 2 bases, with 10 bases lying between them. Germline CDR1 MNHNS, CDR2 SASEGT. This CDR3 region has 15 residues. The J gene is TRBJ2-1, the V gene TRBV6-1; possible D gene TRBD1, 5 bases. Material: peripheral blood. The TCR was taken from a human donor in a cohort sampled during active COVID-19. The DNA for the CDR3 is TGTGCCAGCAGTGAAAGGGGCAGCCCCTACAATGAGCAGTTCTTC. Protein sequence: CASSERGSPYNEQFF.